This T cell receptor beta chain derives from a study of molecular identifiers for immune sequencing clone quantification. This clonotype was counted many times. The CDR3 is made up of 14 amino acids. Trimming stripped 0 bases from V and 5 bases from J, with 10 bases between. CDR1 SGHDN and CDR2 FVKESK come from the germline V gene. For naive CD8 T cells, sorting used the CD8+CD4-CCR7+CD45RA+ phenotype. From the PCR reads, TCRdb called clonotypes with MiXCR, one entry per CDR3 protein. Altogether some 320,000 distinct CDR3 sequences are present, 24% being singletons, with the ten largest covering 0.65% to 0.75%.

This sequence joins TRBV14 and TRBJ2-5; possible D gene TRBD2, 6 bases. The TCR sequence derives from a human donor in good health. Some libraries in this study had Jurkat cell RNA spiked in. The sequenced material came from naive CD8+ T cells from blood, with Jurkat cell RNA spiked in. The subset was: FACS-sorted CD8+CD4-CCR7+CD45RA+ naive T cells. CDR3 protein: CASSQETSSETQYF. The CDR3 nucleotides are TGTGCCAGCAGCCAAGAGACTAGTTCCGAGACCCAGTACTTC.